The clone carrying this TCR beta chain was counted a few times. The antigen remains undetermined. The data were taken from a study of T cells after yellow fever vaccination. Turning to the study itself: SMART-Seq v4 Ultra Low Input handled preparation of low-cell-number fractions. Whole-study findings and limits: Highly abundant clonotypes carried over from the bulk population could end up in FACS-sorted repertoires as contaminants. Some clonotypes were seen in both the CD4 and the CD8 compartments. These made up a small share and likely arose from convergent recombination. Post-booster reappearance was seen for most primary-vaccination clones (around 96% CD4, 88% CD8).

There are 16 residues in the CDR3. CDR1 and CDR2 (germline): SGDLS, YYNGEE. V lost 1 base and J lost 0, with 11 bases in between. TCRdb itself ran the 5' RACE reads through MiXCR, one entry per CDR3 protein. The sample includes 150,000 to 200,000 distinct CDR3 sequences, 6.2% of them seen just once. The specimen was CD4+ T cells sorted from PBMCs, collected on the day of the first yellow fever vaccination. The sequence derives from a young man who received the YFV17D yellow fever vaccine. The chain links TRBV9 to TRBJ1-3; D unresolved. This CDR3 reads CASSVTGPSSGNTIYF. For the CDR3, the DNA is TGTGCCAGCAGCGTAACTGGGCCGAGCTCTGGAAACACCATATATTTT.